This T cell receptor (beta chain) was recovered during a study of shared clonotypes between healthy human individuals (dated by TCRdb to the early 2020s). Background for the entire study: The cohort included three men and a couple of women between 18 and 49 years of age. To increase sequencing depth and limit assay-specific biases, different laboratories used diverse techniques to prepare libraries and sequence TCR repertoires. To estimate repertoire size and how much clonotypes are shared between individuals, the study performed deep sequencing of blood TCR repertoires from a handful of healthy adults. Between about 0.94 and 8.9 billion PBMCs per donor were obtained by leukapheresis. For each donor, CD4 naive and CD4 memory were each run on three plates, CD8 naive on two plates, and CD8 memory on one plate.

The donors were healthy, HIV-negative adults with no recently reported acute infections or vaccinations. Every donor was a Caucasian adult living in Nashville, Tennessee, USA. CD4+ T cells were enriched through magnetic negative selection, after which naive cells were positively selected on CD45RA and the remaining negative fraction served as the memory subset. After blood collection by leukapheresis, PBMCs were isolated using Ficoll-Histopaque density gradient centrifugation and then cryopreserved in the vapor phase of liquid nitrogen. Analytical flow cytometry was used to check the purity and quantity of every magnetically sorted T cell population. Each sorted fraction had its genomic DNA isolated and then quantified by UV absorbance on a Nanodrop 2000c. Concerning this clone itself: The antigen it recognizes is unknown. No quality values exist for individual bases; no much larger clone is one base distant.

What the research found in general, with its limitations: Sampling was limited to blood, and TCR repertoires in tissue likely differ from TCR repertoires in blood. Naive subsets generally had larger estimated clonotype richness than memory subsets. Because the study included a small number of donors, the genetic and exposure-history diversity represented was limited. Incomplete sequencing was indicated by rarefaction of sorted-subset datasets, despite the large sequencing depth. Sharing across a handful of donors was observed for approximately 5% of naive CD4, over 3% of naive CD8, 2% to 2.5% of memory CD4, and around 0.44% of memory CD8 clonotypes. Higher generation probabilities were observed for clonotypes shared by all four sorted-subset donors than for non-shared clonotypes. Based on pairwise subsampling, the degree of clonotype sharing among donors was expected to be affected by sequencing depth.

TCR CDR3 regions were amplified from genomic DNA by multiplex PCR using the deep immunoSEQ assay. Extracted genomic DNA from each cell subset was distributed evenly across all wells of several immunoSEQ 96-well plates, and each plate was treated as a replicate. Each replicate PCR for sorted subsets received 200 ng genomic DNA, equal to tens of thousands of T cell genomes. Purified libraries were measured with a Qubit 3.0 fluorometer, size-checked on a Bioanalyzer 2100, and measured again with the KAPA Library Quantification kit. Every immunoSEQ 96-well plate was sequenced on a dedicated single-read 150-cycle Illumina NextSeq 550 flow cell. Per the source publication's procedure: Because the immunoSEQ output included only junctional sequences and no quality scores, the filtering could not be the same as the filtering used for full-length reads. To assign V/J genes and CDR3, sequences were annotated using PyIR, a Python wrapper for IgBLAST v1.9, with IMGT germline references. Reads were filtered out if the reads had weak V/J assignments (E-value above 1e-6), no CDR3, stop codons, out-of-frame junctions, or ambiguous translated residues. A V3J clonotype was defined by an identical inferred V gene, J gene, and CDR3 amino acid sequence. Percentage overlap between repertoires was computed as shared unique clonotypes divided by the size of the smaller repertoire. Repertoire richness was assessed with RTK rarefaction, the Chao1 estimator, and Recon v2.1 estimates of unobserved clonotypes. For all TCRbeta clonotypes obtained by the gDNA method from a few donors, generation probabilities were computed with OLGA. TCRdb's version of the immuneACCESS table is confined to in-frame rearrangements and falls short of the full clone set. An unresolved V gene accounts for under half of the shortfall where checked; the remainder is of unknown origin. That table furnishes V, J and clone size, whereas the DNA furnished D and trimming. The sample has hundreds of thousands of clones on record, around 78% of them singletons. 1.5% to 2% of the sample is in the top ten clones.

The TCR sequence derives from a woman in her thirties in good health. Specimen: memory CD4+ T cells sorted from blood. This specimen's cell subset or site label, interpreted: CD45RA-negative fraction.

The base sequence is TGTGCCAGTAGCCGGGGACTAGCTAGCTCCTACGAGCAGTACTTC. The translation is CASSRGLASSYEQYF. Rearrangement joined TRBV19 to TRBJ2-7; 9 central nucleotides agree with TRBD2. Via the germline V gene (reference sequence), CDR1 is LNHDA and CDR2 SQIVND. The germline V and J ends show losses of 6 bases and 0 bases respectively, and no gene match explains 6 bases of the junction. The CDR3 spans 15 residues, from the cysteine through the phenylalanine. Only the CDR3 DNA is retained, 45 bases long and in frame from the first base.